The 24 T cell receptor beta chains presented below share a single source sample, sequenced in a study of T cell repertoires in cytomegalovirus infection (dated by TCRdb to about 2019). The instrument given in TCRdb is Illumina HiSeq 1500. TCRdb reanalyzed the raw reads on its own, using fastp at Q25 for trimming and MiXCR for clone calling, and kept in-frame beta chains. Here each entry gathers all rows of one CDR3 protein and keeps the most common genes and DNA. The sample table shows about 68,000 distinct CDR3 sequences, and approximately 22% are seen once. The ten biggest clones cover 60% to 85% of the sample. The antigens for these receptors are not known. The sample comprised PBMCs, sequenced either directly or after in vitro stimulation (not recorded which). These receptors all stem from a human donor in good health (CMV status not recorded). Some clones in this sample may be carry-over from other donors' samples.

The V and J genes are TRBV29-1 and TRBJ2-5; 8 bases align to TRBD2. Germline loops: CDR1 SQVTM, CDR2 ANQGSEA. The CDR3 consists of 12 residues. V lost 7 bases and J lost 2; bases outside the gene matches: 3. The CDR3 reads CSGSSGQETQYF. CDR3 nucleotide sequence: TGCAGCGGCTCTAGCGGGCAAGAGACCCAGTACTTC.

This chain links TRBV2 with TRBJ2-7, with unresolved D. Germline CDR1 SNHLY, CDR2 FYNNEI. The ends were cut back, 6 bases at V and 3 bases at J, with 9 bases in the middle. The CDR3 has 12 amino acids. CDR3 DNA: TGTGCCAGCAGGAAGGGCTACTACGAGCAGTACGTC. Translated, it gives CASRKGYYEQYV.

This clonotype was recorded at least ten times. The rearrangement uses TRBV4-1 and TRBJ2-1, with 11 bases that match TRBD1. The germline gives CDR1 MGHRA, CDR2 YSYEKL. The CDR3 covers 15 residues. J lost 5 bases, V lost 5 bases, and 5 bases had no gene match. As DNA, the CDR3 is TGCGCCAGCAGCGTCCGGGACAGGGGGGACAATGAGCAGTTCTTC. It yields the protein CASSVRDRGDNEQFF.

This clonotype was seen more than once but under ten times. The chain employs TRBV5-1 and TRBJ1-1; no clear D. The germline gives CDR1 SGHRS, CDR2 YFSETQ. This CDR3 region has 15 residues. The V and J ends lost 9 bases and 8 bases respectively, with 26 bases between them. The CDR3 nucleotides are TGCGCCACCCACTACTCTCCCGGGAGCCGGGGAGAAGCTTTCTTT. It translates to CATHYSPGSRGEAFF.

The rearrangement links TRBV4-1 to TRBJ2-2; D is undetermined. Germline CDR1 is MGHRA and CDR2 is YSYEKL. The CDR3 extends over 15 amino acids. V was clipped by 0 bases and J by 1 base, with 6 bases between them. CDR3 amino acids: CASSQDPLNTGELFF. DNA for the CDR3: TGCGCCAGCAGCCAAGATCCTCTGAACACCGGGGAGCTGTTTTTT.

CDR3 nucleotide sequence: TGCAGTGCTAGACTAGCGGGAGACACCGGGGAGCTGTTTTTT. Translated, it gives CSARLAGDTGELFF. The rearrangement links TRBV20-1 to TRBJ2-2, with 10 bases aligning to TRBD2. Germline V gives CDR1 DFQATT, CDR2 SNEGSKA (reference sequence). Germline trimming cut 2 bases from V and 3 bases from J; bases unmatched to any gene: 0. The CDR3 has 14 amino acids.

This clonotype showed up just a few times. One end of the junction is discordant with germline, which a read error may explain. V and J are TRBV7-2 and TRBJ2-7, with TRBD2 identical over 8 bases. The V gene's germline CDR1 is SGHTA and CDR2 FQGNSA. There are 15 residues in the CDR3. CDR3 bases: TGTGCCAGCAGCTTAGTGGGGCTAGCGGGTTCCCCAGTCAACTTC. It is translated as CASSLVGLAGSPVNF.

The V gene is TRBV28, the J gene TRBJ2-3; tentatively, D is TRBD1 or TRBD2 (5 bases each). The CDR3 has 13 amino acids. Germline CDR1 is MDHEN and CDR2 is SYDVKM. The V and J ends lost 8 bases and 6 bases respectively, with 15 bases between them. CDR3 sequence: CASRGNVRDTQYF. In DNA form, the CDR3 reads TGTGCCAGCCGGGGCAACGTGAGGGATACGCAGTATTTT.

CDR3 nucleotides: TGTGCCAGCAGGGCACCGGGACAACCGTACAATGAGCAGTTCTTC. Its protein is CASRAPGQPYNEQFF. The V and J genes are TRBV12-3 or TRBV12-4 and TRBJ2-1; D is possibly TRBD1 (6 bases). The CDR3 extends over 15 amino acids. V was clipped by 6 bases and J by 4 bases, with 16 bases between them.

The chain couples TRBV30 to TRBJ2-1; the match to TRBD1 covers 8 bases. After removal of 7 bases from V and 7 bases from J, the junction contained 12 bases not matched to a gene. Germline V lookup: CDR1 GTSNPN, CDR2 SVGIG (reference sequence). This CDR3 has 14 residues. As DNA, the CDR3 is TGTGCCTCAGAGGGACAGGAGGGTAGGAATGAGCAGTTCTTC. Translation gives CASEGQEGRNEQFF.

This clonotype was seen a handful of times. V gene TRBV19 combines with J gene TRBJ2-7; perhaps TRBD2 as D (6 bases). Trimming took off 5 bases at V and 3 bases at J, with 17 bases between the two ends. Germline loops: CDR1 LNHDA, CDR2 SQIVND (reference sequence). CDR3 size: 15 residues. CDR3 sequence reads: CASSPSAAGGYEQYF. The CDR3 nucleotides are TGTGCCAGTAGTCCCTCCGCGGCCGGGGGCTACGAGCAGTACTTC.

V and J are TRBV7-2 and TRBJ2-3; 8 nucleotides align to TRBD2. Germline lookup yields CDR1 SGHTA and CDR2 FQGNSA. The CDR3 loop spans 13 amino acids. The ends lost 4 bases at V and 8 bases at J; junction bases unmatched: 5. CDR3 region: CASSSLTSATQYF. The DNA of the CDR3 is TGTGCCAGCAGCTCCCTGACTAGCGCTACGCAGTATTTT.

The CDR3 DNA sequence: TGTGCCAGCTCACCTAGACAGGGGGTCTACGAGCAGTACGTC. It yields the protein CASSPRQGVYEQYV. This chain connects TRBV18 to TRBJ2-7; 9 bases map to TRBD1. With 3 bases clipped from V and 3 bases from J, the junction kept 3 bases outside the gene matches. The CDR3 runs to 14 residues. Germline CDR1 reads KGHSH; CDR2 reads LQKENI.

This clonotype was counted only a few times. V and J are TRBV7-6 and TRBJ2-1; TRBD1 agrees at 7 bases. CDR3 length: 16 amino acids. Unmatched junction bases numbered 5, after V lost 3 bases and J lost 0 bases. CDR1 is SGHVS and CDR2 is FNYEAQ in the germline V gene. Written as DNA, the CDR3 is TGTGCCAGCAGCTTTCCCCGACAGGGCTCCTACAATGAGCAGTTCTTC. Encoded protein: CASSFPRQGSYNEQFF.

This clonotype was observed a few times. This rearrangement joins TRBV7-9 to TRBJ2-7; D not certain. V lost 1 base and J 5 bases, leaving 6 bases between the germline ends. This CDR3 is 12 amino acids long. Germline CDR1 reads SEHNR; CDR2 reads FQNEAQ (reference sequence). The CDR3: CASSLVRHEQYF. CDR3 DNA sequence: TGTGCCAGCAGCTTAGTTCGACACGAGCAGTACTTC. The variable domain in full, completed from reference TRBV7-9 and TRBJ2-7, reads DTGVSQNPRHKITKRGQNVTFRCDPISEHNRLYWYRQTLGQGPEFLTYFQNEAQLEKSRLLSDRFSAERPKGSFSTLEIQRTEQGDSAMYLCASSLVRHEQYFGPGTRLTVT.

The sample holds many counts of this clonotype. This rearrangement joins TRBV7-9 to TRBJ1-2, with TRBD1 matching 7 bases. V lost 5 bases and J lost 8; bases outside the gene matches: 8. The CDR3 is made up of 13 amino acids. The germline V gene has CDR1 SEHNR and CDR2 FQNEAQ (reference sequence). The CDR3 bases are TGTGCCAGCAGCCGTTCAGGGGGAAGCGGCTACACCTTC. Amino acid sequence: CASSRSGGSGYTF.

This clonotype was detected a few times. V usage is TRBV20-1 and J usage is TRBJ2-1, with 11 bases fitting TRBD2. Trimming removed 6 bases from V and 7 bases from J; junction bases left unmatched: 14. The CDR3 covers 16 residues. The germline gives CDR1 DFQATT, CDR2 SNEGSKA (reference sequence). This chain's CDR3 is CSAQLITSGRRNEQFF. DNA of the CDR3: TGCAGTGCCCAATTGATAACTAGCGGGAGAAGAAATGAGCAGTTCTTC.

This clonotype showed up many times. The rearrangement uses TRBV7-2 and TRBJ1-1; D call uncertain. Germline V CDR1 and CDR2: SGHTA, FQGNSA. Trimming pared 5 bases from V and 0 bases from J, leaving 7 bases between. CDR3 length: 13 amino acids. CDR3 nucleotide sequence: TGTGCCAGCAGCCCATACCTGAACACTGAAGCTTTCTTT. Protein: CASSPYLNTEAFF.

This clonotype showed up many times. CDR3 coding DNA: TGTGCCAGCAGAGACAGGGTCTCCTACGAGCAGTACGTC. Protein: CASRDRVSYEQYV. V and J are TRBV2 and TRBJ2-7; 7 nucleotides agree with TRBD1. Germline-derived CDR1 and CDR2 are SNHLY and FYNNEI. Trimming took 6 bases from V and 0 from J; bases not matched to a gene: 2. This CDR3 region has 13 residues.

This clonotype has more than one count but fewer than ten. The gene calls are TRBV6-2 or TRBV6-3 and TRBJ2-5; D unclear. V lost 4 bases to trimming and J lost 10 bases, with 13 bases between them. Germline CDR1 is MNHEY and CDR2 is SVGEGT. The length of the CDR3 is 12 residues. The CDR3: CASSLRVVDQYF. CDR3 nucleotide sequence: TGTGCCAGCAGTTTGCGCGTGGTGGACCAGTACTTC.

The chain links TRBV6-5 to TRBJ1-3, with D unclear. Germline CDR1 and CDR2: MNHEY and SVGAGI. The CDR3 extends over 14 amino acids. Trimming shortened V by 5 bases and J by 0 bases, and 8 bases separated the two germline ends. The CDR3 here is CASSTVNSGNTIYF. Here the CDR3 DNA reads TGTGCCAGCAGTACGGTGAACTCTGGAAACACCATATATTTT.

This clonotype was detected a few times. The genes are TRBV7-9 and TRBJ2-1; 11 bases line up with TRBD2. V lost 1 base to trimming and J lost 4 bases; unmatched junction nucleotides: 6. The germline V gene has CDR1 SEHNR and CDR2 FQNEAQ (reference sequence). The CDR3 runs 17 residues. As DNA, the CDR3 is TGTGCCAGCAGCTTAGAGGCGGTAGCGGGAGGGTACAATGAGCAGTTCTTC. Protein product: CASSLEAVAGGYNEQFF.

This sequence joins TRBV20-1 and TRBJ1-3, with D uncertain. Germline V lookup: CDR1 DFQATT, CDR2 SNEGSKA (reference sequence). The CDR3 is 14 residues long. The V and J ends lost 0 bases and 4 bases respectively, with 10 bases between them. Here the CDR3 DNA reads TGCAGTGCTAGAGATAAAGTTCCCGGAAACACCATATATTTT. Amino acid sequence: CSARDKVPGNTIYF.

CDR3 sequence reads: CATSDPGQQGGGELFF. CDR3 coding DNA: TGTGCCACCAGTGATCCAGGACAGCAAGGCGGCGGGGAGCTGTTTTTT. V usage is TRBV24-1 and J usage is TRBJ2-2, with a tentative D call TRBD1 (6 bases). The germline V gene has CDR1 KGHDR and CDR2 SFDVKD. CDR3 length: 16 amino acids. Trimming stripped 3 bases from V and 7 bases from J, with 17 bases between.